This entry lists 6 T cell receptor beta chains sequenced from one sample in a study of graft-versus-host responses after intestinal transplantation. Data came from immunoSEQ multiplex PCR; TCRdb stores just in-frame clones and leaves some out. The sample holds approximately 86,000 clones, roughly nine tenths seen once. The antigens for these receptors are not known. The source material was unstimulated CD4+ T cells sorted from spleen or lymph node cells, sampled before intestinal transplant. Receptors originate from a human donor who received an intestinal transplant.

The CDR3 spells CASSFSGGEGETQYF. As DNA, the CDR3 is TGTGCCAGCAGCTTTTCGGGGGGCGAAGGAGAGACCCAGTACTTC. The chain joins TRBV11-3 to TRBJ2-5, with a possible D match to TRBD2 (7 bases). The V end was cut by 3 bases, the J end by 4 bases, with 15 bases between. This CDR3 contains 15 residues. The germline gives CDR1 SGHNT, CDR2 YENEEA.

This clone has a single count. The chain recombines TRBV6-6 with TRBJ1-6, with a tentative D call TRBD1 (6 bases). The CDR3 has 15 residues. Trimming shortened V by 2 bases and J by 6 bases, and 11 bases separated the two germline ends. Per the germline V gene, CDR1 is MNHNY and CDR2 is SVGAGI (reference sequence). The CDR3 sequence: CASSYGQRGNSPLHF. The CDR3 DNA follows: TGTGCCAGCAGTTACGGACAGCGCGGTAATTCACCCCTCCACTTT.

This chain uses TRBV19 with TRBJ2-3, with D possibly being TRBD2 (6 bases). V lost 8 bases and J lost 0, with 12 bases in between. Germline lookup yields CDR1 LNHDA and CDR2 SQIVND (reference sequence). The CDR3 has 14 residues. This CDR3 is CASGGGPSTDTQYF. DNA of the CDR3: TGTGCCAGTGGAGGAGGGCCTAGCACAGATACGCAGTATTTT.

The chain combines TRBV13 with TRBJ2-1; weak D call: TRBD2 (6 bases). Trimming cost V 4 bases and J 4 bases, with 20 bases left between them. CDR1 PRHDT and CDR2 FYEKMQ come from the germline V gene (reference sequence). The CDR3 loop spans 17 amino acids. The CDR3 bases are TGTGCCAGCAGCTCGTGGTCTAGCGAGAAGGGGTACAATGAGCAGTTCTTC. Its translation is CASSSWSSEKGYNEQFF.

V and J are TRBV7-2 and TRBJ2-5, with TRBD2 matching 9 bases. V lost 3 bases and J lost 7; bases outside the gene matches: 3. The CDR3 is made up of 13 amino acids. Germline V gene lookup returns CDR1 SGHTA and CDR2 FQGNSA. The CDR3 reads CASSFGGGVTQYF. CDR3 nucleotide sequence: TGTGCCAGCAGCTTCGGCGGGGGGGTGACCCAGTACTTC.

Of note for this clone: Other DNA sequences in the same sample also yield this CDR3. This chain connects TRBV30 to TRBJ1-2; 9 nucleotides align to TRBD1. Looked up from germline, CDR1 is GTSNPN and CDR2 is SVGIG (reference sequence). V dropped 0 bases and J dropped 2; count of bases not matched to a gene: 1. This CDR3 is built from 14 residues. CDR3 DNA sequence: TGTGCCTGGAGTGTAGGACAGGGGAACTATGGCTACACCTTC. Encoded protein: CAWSVGQGNYGYTF.